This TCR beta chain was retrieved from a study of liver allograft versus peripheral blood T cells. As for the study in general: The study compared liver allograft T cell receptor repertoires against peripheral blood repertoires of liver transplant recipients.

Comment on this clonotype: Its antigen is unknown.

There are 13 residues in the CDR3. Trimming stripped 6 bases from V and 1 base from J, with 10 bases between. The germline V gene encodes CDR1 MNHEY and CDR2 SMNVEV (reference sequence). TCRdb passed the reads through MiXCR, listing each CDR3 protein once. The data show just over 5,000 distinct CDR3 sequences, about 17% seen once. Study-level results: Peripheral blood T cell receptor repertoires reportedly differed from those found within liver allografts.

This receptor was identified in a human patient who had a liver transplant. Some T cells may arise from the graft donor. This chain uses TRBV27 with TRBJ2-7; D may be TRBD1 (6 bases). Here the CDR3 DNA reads TGTGCCAGCAGCTGGACAGTTTCCTACGAGCAGTACTTC. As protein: CASSWTVSYEQYF.